A selection of T cell receptor beta chains follows, all from one sample in a study of blood T cell repertoires in COVID-19. The repertoire was sequenced with immunoSEQ multiplex PCR; TCRdb's copy has only in-frame clones and lacks some. The table shows 200,000 to 250,000 clones, with 80% to 90% occurring only once. The sequencing input was PBMCs or T cells enriched from blood (not recorded which). Receptors originate from a man younger than 40 who had recovered from COVID-19. The CDR3 runs from the conserved cysteine through the conserved F or W. D genes are given only for firm matches. Clone sizes are given selectively: once, few, many, or a class where the clone is expanded.

>13|TRBD2|TRBJ2-2|TRBV5-4|.
TGTGCCAGCAGCTTGGGCGGGAGGGGGGAGCTGTTTTTT
CASSLGGRGELFF
>18|TRBD2|TRBJ2-7|TRBV6-2/TRBV6-3|.
TGTGCCAGCAGCCAGATCGTGGGGACTAGCGGGAGTTCCTACGAGCAGTACTTC
CASSQIVGTSGSSYEQYF
>11|.|TRBJ1-2|TRBV30|.
TGTGCCTCACGGGGGGCTGAAGGCTACACCTTC
CASRGAEGYTF
>13|.|TRBJ2-2|TRBV4-1|.
TGCGCCAGCAGCCAAGTAGCCTACGGGGAGCTGTTTTTT
CASSQVAYGELFF
>14|.|TRBJ1-4|TRBV18|.
TGTGCCAGCTCGTCGACAGTACCCAATGAAAAACTGTTTTTT
CASSSTVPNEKLFF
>14|TRBD1|TRBJ1-1|TRBV4-1|few
TGCGCCAGCAGCCTGGGACAGAAGAACACTGAAGCTTTCTTT
CASSLGQKNTEAFF
>18|TRBD1|TRBJ1-1|TRBV27|once
TGTGCCAGCAGGCGCGACAGGGGGCGAACTGGATTTGGGACTGAAGCTTTCTTT
CASRRDRGRTGFGTEAFF
>15|TRBD2|TRBJ2-7|TRBV18|.
TGTGCCAGCTCACCATGGACTAGCGGCCCCTACGAGCAGTACTTC
CASSPWTSGPYEQYF
>13|TRBD1|TRBJ2-7|TRBV28|.
TGTGCCAGCCAGGGACAGAACTTTTACGAGCAGTACTTC
CASQGQNFYEQYF
>12|TRBD1|TRBJ2-7|TRBV10-3|.
TGTGCCACCGCCGGGACAGGGGGCGAGCAGTACTTC
CATAGTGGEQYF
>14|.|TRBJ1-6|TRBV13|few
TGTGCCAGCAGCTTATTTACAGTTAATTCACCCCTCCACTTT
CASSLFTVNSPLHF
>15|.|TRBJ2-3|TRBV4-1|.
TGCGCCAGCAGCCAACTGACGGGACTCACAGATACGCAGTATTTT
CASSQLTGLTDTQYF
>15|.|TRBJ1-4|TRBV10-1|.
TGCGCCAGCAGTGAAGACGCGCAGGAAGGAGAAAAACTGTTTTTT
CASSEDAQEGEKLFF
>15|TRBD2|TRBJ2-7|TRBV7-2|.
TGTGCCAGCAGCTTAGCGTCTAGCGGGGGTTACGAGCAGTACTTC
CASSLASSGGYEQYF
>16|TRBD2|TRBJ2-3|TRBV27|once
TGTGCCAGCAGTGTGATAGCGGGGAGGAGCACAGATACGCAGTATTTT
CASSVIAGRSTDTQYF
>17|TRBD2|TRBJ2-3|TRBV18|.
TGTGCCAGCTCAGCTTGGTTGGCGCGGGAGGGTACAGATACGCAGTATTTT
CASSAWLAREGTDTQYF
>13|.|TRBJ2-7|TRBV11-1|.
TGTGCCAGCAGCTTAGCACAGGACTACGAGCAGTACTTC
CASSLAQDYEQYF
>17|.|TRBJ2-1|TRBV9|.
TGTGCCAGCAGCGCCCAATATCGCGGGGAGCTCTACAATGAGCAGTTCTTC
CASSAQYRGELYNEQFF
>15|TRBD1|TRBJ1-4|TRBV10-3|.
TGTGCCATCAGTGAGACGACAGGGGTCAATGAAAAACTGTTTTTT
CAISETTGVNEKLFF
>14|.|TRBJ2-3|TRBV27|.
TGTGCCAGCAGTTTATTCCCTAGCACAGATACGCAGTATTTT
CASSLFPSTDTQYF
>15|TRBD1|TRBJ2-1|TRBV9|.
TGTGCCAGCAGCGAGCCCGGGACAGGGTATAATGAGCAGTTCTTC
CASSEPGTGYNEQFF
>13|.|TRBJ1-1|TRBV19|.
TGTGCCAGTAGTATAACAGGGTTTACTGAAGCTTTCTTT
CASSITGFTEAFF
>15|.|TRBJ2-3|TRBV5-1|once
TGCGCCAGCAAGAAGGAGCAGACGAACACAGATACGCAGTATTTT
CASKKEQTNTDTQYF
>13|.|TRBJ2-7|TRBV28|.
TGTGCCAGCAGAACCACGCAGGTCTACGAGCAGTACTTC
CASRTTQVYEQYF
>15|.|TRBJ2-1|TRBV7-2|.
TGTGCCAGCAGCGCCCGACAGGCTTCCTACAATGAGCAGTTCTTC
CASSARQASYNEQFF
>13|.|TRBJ2-3|TRBV19|.
TGTGCCAGTACGAGCAGGGGGGTAGATACGCAGTATTTT
CASTSRGVDTQYF
>15|TRBD1|TRBJ1-5|TRBV19|.
TGTGCCAGTAGTATGGCCAGGGGGGTTTCACAGCCCCAGCATTTT
CASSMARGVSQPQHF
>15|.|TRBJ1-6|TRBV19|few
TGTGCCAGTAGTGGTCAAACAGCACCTAATTCACCCCTCCACTTT
CASSGQTAPNSPLHF
>14|TRBD1|TRBJ2-7|TRBV13|.
TGTGCCACTCGACAGGGTATAGGTCGCTACGAGCAGTACTTC
CATRQGIGRYEQYF
>14|TRBD1|TRBJ2-4|TRBV30|.
TGTGCCTGGAGTATGGGACAGAGCAAAAACATTCAGTACTTC
CAWSMGQSKNIQYF
>12|.|TRBJ1-6|TRBV6-5|.
TGTGCCAGCAGCCAGTATAATTCACCCCTCCACTTT
CASSQYNSPLHF
>15|.|TRBJ1-1|TRBV2|.
TGTGCCAGCAGCGAAGCAAACAGTAAGAACACTGAAGCTTTCTTT
CASSEANSKNTEAFF
>16|.|TRBJ2-1|TRBV5-4|.
TGTGCCAGCAGCTTGGCCCCTACCGATGTCTACAATGAGCAGTTCTTC
CASSLAPTDVYNEQFF
>13|TRBD1|TRBJ1-2|TRBV29-1|.
TGCAGCGTCCGGACAGGGGGCGATGGTGGCTACACCTTC
CSVRTGGDGGYTF
>13|.|TRBJ2-1|TRBV2|.
TGTGCCAGCAGTGGTAACAGGGCATCTGAGCAGTTCTTC
CASSGNRASEQFF
>16|TRBD2|TRBJ2-1|TRBV18|.
TGTGCCAGCTCACCCCGGACTAGCGGCCGATACAATGAGCAGTTCTTC
CASSPRTSGRYNEQFF
>14|TRBD1|TRBJ1-1|TRBV7-9|.
TGTGCCATCCTCACCATCACAGGGGGCACTGAAGCTTTCTTT
CAILTITGGTEAFF
>15|.|TRBJ2-3|TRBV3-1/TRBV3-2|.
TGTGCCAGCAGCCAGGACCGGGACAACACAGATACGCAGTATTTT
CASSQDRDNTDTQYF
>13|.|TRBJ2-1|TRBV7-9|.
TGTGCCAGCCTCGGGGGTACCTACAATGAGCAGTTCTTC
CASLGGTYNEQFF
>15|TRBD2|TRBJ2-1|TRBV7-2|.
TGTGCCAGCAGCTTAGCTAGCGGGGGATACAATGAGCAGTTCTTC
CASSLASGGYNEQFF
>15|.|TRBJ2-1|TRBV27|.
TGTGCCAGCAGTCCCAGGGGGAGGTCCTACAATGAGCAGTTCTTC
CASSPRGRSYNEQFF